By frequency in the sample, the clone carrying this TCR beta chain is medium-sized. TCRdb re-derived calls from the PCR reads in MiXCR, one entry per CDR3 protein. The sample lists 9,500 to 15,000 distinct CDR3 sequences; approximately 20% were seen once. This record comes from a study of molecular identifiers for immune sequencing clone quantification. CDR1 is MNHEY and CDR2 is SVGAGI in the germline V gene. This CDR3 has 14 residues. The V gene end was trimmed by 8 bases and the J gene end by 7 bases; junction bases not matched to a gene: 11. The V and J genes are TRBV6-5 and TRBJ1-5; 7 bases are shared with TRBD1. Sample: naive CD8+ T cells from blood, with Jurkat cell RNA spiked in. The subset was: FACS-sorted CD8+CD4-CCR7+CD45RA+ naive T cells. The receptor was derived from a human donor in good health. Some libraries in this study had Jurkat cell RNA spiked in. The CDR3 reads CASGQTGVGQPQHF. Here the CDR3 DNA reads TGTGCCAGCGGTCAAACAGGGGTTGGACAGCCCCAGCATTTT.